The rows below give T cell receptor beta chains drawn from one sample of a study of shared clonotypes between healthy human individuals. The assay was immunoSEQ multiplex PCR, and TCRdb's table has in-frame clones only and misses some. The table shows some 2 million clones, with roughly 95% occurring only once. The sample was naive CD8+ T cells sorted from blood. These receptors were taken from a man between 18 and 35 years old in good health. The CDR3 runs from the conserved cysteine through the conserved F or W. D genes are given only for firm matches. Expanded clones get a size class; other rows say once, few or many, or leave the size out.

J gene: TRBJ1-2
D gene: TRBD1
clone size: NA
V gene: TRBV14
CDR3 protein: CASSQTLGQGSGYTF
CDR3 DNA: TGTGCCAGCAGCCAGACCCTAGGACAGGGTAGTGGCTACACCTTC

J gene: TRBJ2-1
D gene: TRBD2
clone size: NA
V gene: TRBV2
CDR3 protein: CASRSGSSNEQFF
CDR3 DNA: TGTGCCAGCCGTAGCGGGAGTAGCAATGAGCAGTTCTTC

J gene: TRBJ2-1
D gene: NA
clone size: NA
V gene: TRBV12-5
CDR3 protein: CASGFAGDMQFF
CDR3 DNA: TGTGCTAGTGGTTTCGCTGGGGACATGCAGTTCTTC

J gene: TRBJ2-2
D gene: NA
clone size: once
V gene: TRBV27
CDR3 protein: CASSRGGELFF
CDR3 DNA: TGTGCCAGCAGCAGGGGAGGGGAGCTGTTTTTT

J gene: TRBJ1-5
D gene: NA
clone size: once
V gene: TRBV4-1
CDR3 protein: CASSQEGRSNQPQHF
CDR3 DNA: TGCGCCAGCAGCCAAGAAGGCAGGAGCAATCAGCCCCAGCATTTT

J gene: TRBJ1-3
D gene: NA
clone size: NA
V gene: TRBV5-4
CDR3 protein: CASSLGIHGTGNTIYF
CDR3 DNA: TGTGCCAGCAGCTTGGGGATACACGGAACTGGAAACACCATATATTTT

J gene: TRBJ1-2
D gene: NA
clone size: NA
V gene: TRBV25-1
CDR3 protein: CASSATGPHYGYTF
CDR3 DNA: TGTGCCAGCAGTGCCACGGGACCACACTATGGCTACACCTTC

J gene: TRBJ2-7
D gene: TRBD2
clone size: NA
V gene: TRBV27
CDR3 protein: CASSLLAGGRGEQYF
CDR3 DNA: TGTGCCAGCAGTTTACTAGCGGGGGGGCGTGGCGAGCAGTACTTC

J gene: TRBJ2-2
D gene: TRBD1
clone size: NA
V gene: TRBV2
CDR3 protein: CASSGETGMDGSTGELFF
CDR3 DNA: TGTGCCAGCAGTGGCGAGACAGGGATGGATGGGTCTACCGGGGAGCTGTTTTTT

J gene: TRBJ1-1
D gene: NA
clone size: NA
V gene: TRBV30
CDR3 protein: CAWSSSSGGEAFF
CDR3 DNA: TGTGCCTGGAGTTCGTCGTCGGGGGGCGAAGCTTTCTTT

J gene: TRBJ2-2
D gene: NA
clone size: NA
V gene: TRBV14
CDR3 protein: CASSQRIGDFLTGELFF
CDR3 DNA: TGTGCCAGCAGCCAGCGGATAGGGGATTTTCTCACCGGGGAGCTGTTTTTT

J gene: TRBJ2-7
D gene: NA
clone size: NA
V gene: TRBV9
CDR3 protein: CASSGDPSYEQYF
CDR3 DNA: TGTGCCAGCAGCGGGGACCCCTCCTACGAGCAGTACTTC

J gene: TRBJ2-1
D gene: TRBD2
clone size: NA
V gene: TRBV13
CDR3 protein: CASSELRGGGYNEQFF
CDR3 DNA: TGTGCCAGCAGCGAATTACGGGGGGGCGGATACAATGAGCAGTTCTTC

J gene: TRBJ2-7
D gene: TRBD2
clone size: NA
V gene: TRBV19
CDR3 protein: CASSPSGSSYEQYF
CDR3 DNA: TGTGCCAGTAGCCCTAGCGGGAGCTCCTACGAGCAGTACTTC

J gene: TRBJ2-1
D gene: NA
clone size: NA
V gene: TRBV27
CDR3 protein: CASSLVAGRPNEQFF
CDR3 DNA: TGTGCCAGCAGTTTAGTAGCCGGGCGGCCCAATGAGCAGTTCTTC

J gene: TRBJ2-1
D gene: NA
clone size: NA
V gene: TRBV11-2
CDR3 protein: CASSLDHESSYNEQFF
CDR3 DNA: TGTGCCAGCAGCTTAGATCACGAGAGCTCCTACAATGAGCAGTTCTTC

J gene: TRBJ2-3
D gene: NA
clone size: NA
V gene: TRBV27
CDR3 protein: CASSSVGESTDTQYF
CDR3 DNA: TGTGCCAGCAGTTCTGTCGGGGAGAGCACAGATACGCAGTATTTT

J gene: TRBJ1-2
D gene: TRBD1
clone size: few
V gene: TRBV19
CDR3 protein: CASRAGGGYGYTF
CDR3 DNA: TGTGCCAGTAGGGCAGGGGGTGGCTATGGCTACACCTTC

J gene: TRBJ1-4
D gene: NA
clone size: NA
V gene: TRBV6-5
CDR3 protein: CASSWEATNEKLFF
CDR3 DNA: TGTGCCAGCAGTTGGGAAGCAACTAATGAAAAACTGTTTTTT

J gene: TRBJ2-7
D gene: NA
clone size: NA
V gene: TRBV4-1
CDR3 protein: CASSQTDSYEQYF
CDR3 DNA: TGCGCCAGCAGCCAGACAGATTCCTACGAGCAGTACTTC

J gene: TRBJ1-2
D gene: TRBD1
clone size: once
V gene: TRBV14
CDR3 protein: CASSQDLRGQKNYGYTF
CDR3 DNA: TGTGCCAGCAGCCAAGATCTCCGGGGACAGAAAAACTATGGCTACACCTTC

J gene: TRBJ1-5
D gene: NA
clone size: NA
V gene: TRBV15
CDR3 protein: CATGEYNQPQHF
CDR3 DNA: TGTGCCACCGGAGAATATAATCAGCCCCAGCATTTT

J gene: TRBJ2-5
D gene: NA
clone size: NA
V gene: TRBV5-1
CDR3 protein: CASSSVWGAQETQYF
CDR3 DNA: TGCGCCAGCAGCTCGGTTTGGGGGGCGCAAGAGACCCAGTACTTC

J gene: TRBJ2-1
D gene: TRBD1
clone size: NA
V gene: TRBV5-1
CDR3 protein: CASSFTGASNEQFF
CDR3 DNA: TGCGCCAGCAGCTTCACAGGGGCGTCCAATGAGCAGTTCTTC

J gene: TRBJ1-1
D gene: NA
clone size: NA
V gene: TRBV6-1
CDR3 protein: CASKVFIEGEAFF
CDR3 DNA: TGTGCCAGCAAGGTCTTCATCGAGGGTGAAGCTTTCTTT

J gene: TRBJ2-1
D gene: TRBD1
clone size: NA
V gene: TRBV6-5
CDR3 protein: CASSSSGTGIYNEQFF
CDR3 DNA: TGTGCCAGCAGTTCATCAGGGACAGGAATCTACAATGAGCAGTTCTTC

J gene: TRBJ2-1
D gene: NA
clone size: NA
V gene: TRBV9
CDR3 protein: CASSVGIAPYGEQFF
CDR3 DNA: TGTGCCAGCAGCGTAGGGATAGCCCCCTACGGTGAGCAGTTCTTC

J gene: TRBJ2-1
D gene: TRBD2
clone size: NA
V gene: TRBV6-5
CDR3 protein: CASSSEGLAGYNEQFF
CDR3 DNA: TGTGCCAGCAGTTCCGAGGGACTAGCGGGGTACAATGAGCAGTTCTTC

J gene: TRBJ1-4
D gene: NA
clone size: once
V gene: TRBV7-9
CDR3 protein: CASSPRTVDNEKLFF
CDR3 DNA: TGTGCCAGCAGCCCCCGGACCGTCGATAATGAAAAACTGTTTTTT

J gene: TRBJ2-1
D gene: TRBD2
clone size: NA
V gene: TRBV25-1
CDR3 protein: CASSGYLPGLALDEQFF
CDR3 DNA: TGTGCCAGCAGCGGATATTTACCGGGACTAGCGTTGGATGAGCAGTTCTTC

J gene: TRBJ2-1
D gene: TRBD2
clone size: NA
V gene: TRBV5-1
CDR3 protein: CASTTGTSGNEQFF
CDR3 DNA: TGCGCCAGCACCACCGGGACTAGCGGGAATGAGCAGTTCTTC

J gene: TRBJ2-7
D gene: TRBD1
clone size: NA
V gene: TRBV19
CDR3 protein: CASRTGPLGEQYF
CDR3 DNA: TGTGCCAGCAGGACAGGTCCCTTGGGAGAGCAGTACTTC

J gene: TRBJ2-5
D gene: NA
clone size: NA
V gene: TRBV5-1
CDR3 protein: CASSSSGGIQETQYF
CDR3 DNA: TGCGCCAGCAGCTCTTCAGGGGGGATACAAGAGACCCAGTACTTC

J gene: TRBJ2-7
D gene: NA
clone size: NA
V gene: TRBV7-3
CDR3 protein: CASSLPLSGVLDEQYF
CDR3 DNA: TGTGCCAGCAGCTTACCCCTCTCCGGGGTGCTCGACGAGCAGTACTTC

J gene: TRBJ2-3
D gene: NA
clone size: NA
V gene: TRBV9
CDR3 protein: CASGGNTQYF
CDR3 DNA: TGTGCCAGCGGTGGTAATACGCAGTATTTT

J gene: TRBJ1-2
D gene: NA
clone size: NA
V gene: TRBV5-1
CDR3 protein: CASSLASESYGYTF
CDR3 DNA: TGCGCCAGCAGCTTGGCGTCAGAGAGCTATGGCTACACCTTC

J gene: TRBJ2-5
D gene: NA
clone size: NA
V gene: TRBV9
CDR3 protein: CASSVVEPPGTQYF
CDR3 DNA: TGTGCCAGCAGCGTAGTAGAGCCACCGGGGACCCAGTACTTC

J gene: TRBJ1-2
D gene: TRBD1
clone size: NA
V gene: TRBV15
CDR3 protein: CATSREASGGDGYTF
CDR3 DNA: TGTGCCACCAGCAGAGAAGCGTCAGGGGGCGACGGCTACACCTTC

J gene: TRBJ2-3
D gene: NA
clone size: NA
V gene: TRBV19
CDR3 protein: CASSMGTGDTQYF
CDR3 DNA: TGTGCCAGTAGTATGGGTACCGGGGATACGCAGTATTTT

J gene: TRBJ2-2
D gene: NA
clone size: NA
V gene: TRBV7-9
CDR3 protein: CASSQRQAGTGELFF
CDR3 DNA: TGTGCCAGCAGCCAAAGACAGGCGGGCACCGGGGAGCTGTTTTTT

J gene: TRBJ2-5
D gene: NA
clone size: NA
V gene: TRBV2
CDR3 protein: CARKGGQETQYF
CDR3 DNA: TGTGCCAGAAAAGGGGGACAAGAGACCCAGTACTTC

J gene: TRBJ2-1
D gene: NA
clone size: NA
V gene: TRBV5-6
CDR3 protein: CASSSRDGGDPYNEQFF
CDR3 DNA: TGTGCCAGCAGCTCCCGGGACGGAGGGGACCCTTACAATGAGCAGTTCTTC

J gene: TRBJ2-7
D gene: NA
clone size: NA
V gene: TRBV5-1
CDR3 protein: CASSLAVGKNEQYF
CDR3 DNA: TGCGCCAGCAGCTTGGCCGTCGGGAAAAACGAGCAGTACTTC

J gene: TRBJ2-1
D gene: TRBD2
clone size: NA
V gene: TRBV4-3
CDR3 protein: CASSAVWTSGASLSYNEQFF
CDR3 DNA: TGCGCCAGCAGCGCCGTGTGGACTAGCGGGGCTAGCTTATCCTACAATGAGCAGTTCTTC

J gene: TRBJ2-3
D gene: TRBD2
clone size: NA
V gene: TRBV6-4
CDR3 protein: CASSEGLAGGDTQYF
CDR3 DNA: TGTGCCAGCAGTGAGGGACTAGCGGGGGGCGATACGCAGTATTTT